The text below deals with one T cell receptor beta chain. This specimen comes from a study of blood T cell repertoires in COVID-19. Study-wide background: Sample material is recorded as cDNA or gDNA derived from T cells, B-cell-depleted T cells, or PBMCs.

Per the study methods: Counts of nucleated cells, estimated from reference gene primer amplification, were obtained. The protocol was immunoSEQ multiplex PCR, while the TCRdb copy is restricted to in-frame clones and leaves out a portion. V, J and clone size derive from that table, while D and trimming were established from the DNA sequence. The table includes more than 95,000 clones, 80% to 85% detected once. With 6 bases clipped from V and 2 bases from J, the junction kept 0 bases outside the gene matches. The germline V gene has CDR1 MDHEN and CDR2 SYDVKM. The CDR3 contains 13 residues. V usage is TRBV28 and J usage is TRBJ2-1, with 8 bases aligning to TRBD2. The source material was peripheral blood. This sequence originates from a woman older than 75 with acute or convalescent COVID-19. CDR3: CASSGRAYNEQFF. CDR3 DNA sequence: TGTGCCAGCAGCGGGAGGGCCTACAATGAGCAGTTCTTC. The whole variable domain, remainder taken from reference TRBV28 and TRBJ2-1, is DVKVTQSSRYLVKRTGEKVFLECVQDMDHENMFWYRQDPGLGLRLIYFSYDVKMKEKGDIPEGYSVSREKKERFSLILESASTNQTSMYLCASSGRAYNEQFFGPGTRLTVL.